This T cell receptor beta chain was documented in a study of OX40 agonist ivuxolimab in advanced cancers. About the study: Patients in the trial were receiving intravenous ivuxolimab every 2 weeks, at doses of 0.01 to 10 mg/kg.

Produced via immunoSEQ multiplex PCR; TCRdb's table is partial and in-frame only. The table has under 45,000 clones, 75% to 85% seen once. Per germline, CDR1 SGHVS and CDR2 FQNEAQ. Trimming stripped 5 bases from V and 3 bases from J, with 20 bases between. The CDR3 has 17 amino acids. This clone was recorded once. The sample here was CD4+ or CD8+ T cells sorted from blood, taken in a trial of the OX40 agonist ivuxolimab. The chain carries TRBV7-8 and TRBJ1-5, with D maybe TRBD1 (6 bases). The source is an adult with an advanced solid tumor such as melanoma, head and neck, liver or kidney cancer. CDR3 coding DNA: TGTGCCAGCAGCCCGACCCTGGGACAAACGTCCAATCAGCCCCAGCATTTT. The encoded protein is CASSPTLGQTSNQPQHF.